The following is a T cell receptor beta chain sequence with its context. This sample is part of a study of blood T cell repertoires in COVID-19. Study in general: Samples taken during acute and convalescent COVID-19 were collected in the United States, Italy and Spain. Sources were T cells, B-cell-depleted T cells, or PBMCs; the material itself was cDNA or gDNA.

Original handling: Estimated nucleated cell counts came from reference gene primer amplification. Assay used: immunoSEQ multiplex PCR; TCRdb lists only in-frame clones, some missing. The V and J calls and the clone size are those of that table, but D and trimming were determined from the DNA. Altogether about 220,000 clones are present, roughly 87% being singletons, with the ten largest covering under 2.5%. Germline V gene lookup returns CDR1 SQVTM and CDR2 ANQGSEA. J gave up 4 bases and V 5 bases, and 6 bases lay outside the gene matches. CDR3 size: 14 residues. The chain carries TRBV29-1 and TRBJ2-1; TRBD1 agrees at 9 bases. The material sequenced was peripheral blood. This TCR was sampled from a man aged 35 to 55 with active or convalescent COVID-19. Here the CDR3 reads CSVRRDRAYNEQFF. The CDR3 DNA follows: TGCAGCGTTCGCCGGGACAGGGCTTACAATGAGCAGTTCTTC.